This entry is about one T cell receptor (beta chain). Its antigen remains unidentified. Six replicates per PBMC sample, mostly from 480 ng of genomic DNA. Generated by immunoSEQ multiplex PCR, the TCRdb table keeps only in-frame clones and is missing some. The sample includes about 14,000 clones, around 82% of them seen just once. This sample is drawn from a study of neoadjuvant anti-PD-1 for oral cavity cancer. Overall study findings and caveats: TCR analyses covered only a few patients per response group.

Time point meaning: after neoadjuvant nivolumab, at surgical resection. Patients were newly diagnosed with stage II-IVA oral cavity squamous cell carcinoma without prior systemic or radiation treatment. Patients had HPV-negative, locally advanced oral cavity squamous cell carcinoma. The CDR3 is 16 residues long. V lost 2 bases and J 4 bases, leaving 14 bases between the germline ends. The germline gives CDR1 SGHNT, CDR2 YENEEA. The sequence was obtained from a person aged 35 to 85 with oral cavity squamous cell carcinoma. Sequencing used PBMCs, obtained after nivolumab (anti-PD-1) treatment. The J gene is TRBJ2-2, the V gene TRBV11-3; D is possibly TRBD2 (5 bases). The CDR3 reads CASSLRAGATTGELFF. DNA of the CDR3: TGTGCCAGCAGCTTACGGGCGGGCGCAACCACCGGGGAGCTGTTTTTT.